Listed below are T cell receptor beta chains from one sample, sequenced in a study of cytomegalovirus exposure and HLA in healthy donors. The assay was immunoSEQ multiplex PCR, and TCRdb's table has in-frame clones only and misses some. This table has 250,000 to 300,000 clones, 84% appearing once. Sequenced: PBMCs. These receptors all come from a middle-aged woman in good health and CMV-seropositive. Both conserved end residues are part of each CDR3. D genes are given only for firm matches. Part of the rows lack a size; the others show once, few, many or a class for expanded clones.

d_call j_call v_call clone_size cdr3_aa cdr3_nt
NA TRBJ1-1 TRBV9 NA CASSLGVDFTRNTEAFF TGTGCCAGCAGCCTCGGGGTCGACTTTACCCGGAACACTGAAGCTTTCTTT
NA TRBJ2-5 TRBV14 NA CASSQVPGSQETQYF TGTGCCAGCAGCCAAGTACCAGGTTCCCAAGAGACCCAGTACTTC
NA TRBJ1-2 TRBV11-2 once CASSSAGEGYGYTF TGTGCCAGCAGCTCCGCAGGGGAGGGCTATGGCTACACCTTC
NA TRBJ2-7 TRBV28 NA CASSLGGWYEQYF TGTGCCAGCAGTTTAGGGGGGTGGTACGAGCAGTACTTC
TRBD1 TRBJ1-1 TRBV19 NA CASTTRTGGTEAFF TGTGCCAGTACCACCCGGACAGGGGGCACTGAAGCTTTCTTT
TRBD2 TRBJ2-1 TRBV28 once CASTGGSSGTNEQFF TGTGCCAGCACCGGGGGATCTAGCGGGACGAATGAGCAGTTCTTC
NA TRBJ1-1 TRBV7-6 NA CASSRGGEGAFF TGTGCCAGCAGCCGCGGAGGTGAGGGAGCTTTCTTT
TRBD1 TRBJ2-5 TRBV7-9 NA CASSVTGGQETQYF TGTGCCAGCAGCGTGACAGGGGGCCAAGAGACCCAGTACTTC
TRBD1 TRBJ2-2 TRBV28 NA CASSSGGNGELFF TGTGCCAGCAGCTCAGGGGGTAACGGGGAGCTGTTTTTT
TRBD1 TRBJ2-7 TRBV29-1 NA CSVALGQGSREQYF TGCAGCGTTGCTTTGGGACAGGGGTCCCGCGAGCAGTACTTC
TRBD1 TRBJ1-1 TRBV6-5 NA CASSYSDRGRQAFF TGTGCCAGCAGTTACTCGGACAGGGGGCGTCAAGCTTTCTTT
TRBD2 TRBJ2-7 TRBV19 NA CASSLGLAAYEQYF TGTGCCAGTAGTCTTGGACTAGCGGCCTACGAGCAGTACTTC
NA TRBJ2-2 TRBV18 once CASSPPGQTGNTGELFF TGTGCCAGCTCACCACCTGGCCAAACAGGGAACACCGGGGAGCTGTTTTTT
TRBD2 TRBJ2-1 TRBV7-3 NA CASSFSGLASDNEQFF TGTGCCAGCAGCTTTTCGGGACTAGCGTCCGACAATGAGCAGTTCTTC
TRBD2 TRBJ2-1 TRBV5-8 once CASSPGLLAGGHEQFF TGTGCCAGCAGCCCGGGGTTACTAGCGGGAGGTCATGAGCAGTTCTTC
NA TRBJ2-3 TRBV28 NA CASLGWEPTDTQYF TGTGCCAGCCTAGGATGGGAGCCCACAGATACGCAGTATTTT
TRBD1 TRBJ1-1 TRBV28 NA CASSSTGGWLVFF TGTGCCAGCAGTTCCACAGGGGGCTGGTTAGTTTTCTTT
NA TRBJ1-2 TRBV28 NA CAGGGLGYGYTF TGTGCCGGGGGGGGGTTAGGCTATGGCTACACCTTC
NA TRBJ2-7 TRBV27 once CASSFRENYEQYF TGTGCCAGCAGTTTCCGGGAAAACTACGAGCAGTACTTC
NA TRBJ2-3 TRBV28 once CASSLPSFPDTQYF TGTGCCAGCAGTTTACCGAGCTTCCCAGATACGCAGTATTTT
NA TRBJ2-7 TRBV19 few CASSMGPNYEQYF TGTGCCAGTAGTATGGGGCCTAACTACGAGCAGTACTTC
NA TRBJ1-1 TRBV5-1 NA CASSGGTAEAFF TGCGCCAGCAGCGGAGGGACGGCCGAAGCTTTCTTT
NA TRBJ2-4 TRBV29-1 NA CSVEYGVVQYF TGCAGCGTTGAATATGGAGTGGTTCAGTACTTC
NA TRBJ2-1 TRBV7-9 NA CASSPPGGGGFVGSNEQFF TGTGCCAGCAGCCCCCCCGGAGGGGGCGGGTTCGTAGGTAGCAATGAGCAGTTCTTC
NA TRBJ1-5 TRBV11-2 NA CASSQGGGQPQHF TGTGCCAGCAGTCAAGGGGGGGGTCAGCCCCAGCATTTT